These T cell receptor beta chains were read from a single sample in a study of neurological immune-mediated disorders. TCRdb reprocessed the 5' RACE reads via MiXCR and lists one record per CDR3 protein. The sample carries 42,000 or so distinct CDR3 sequences, approximately 2.4% recorded once. The material sequenced was PBMCs. The receptor source for this set is a man younger than 40 with multiple sclerosis. CDR3s include the opening cysteine and the closing phenylalanine or tryptophan. The D gene is left open where the match is weak. Not every row has a clone size; where given, it reads once, few, many or a size class.

>many|TRBV5-1|TRBJ1-1|TRBD1
TGCGCCAGCAGCTTGGTGCCAGGGGGTCGGGACACTGAAGCTTTCTTT
CASSLVPGGRDTEAFF
>many|TRBV27|TRBJ2-7|-
TGTGCCAGCAGACCCTTAAGTGGCTCCTACGAGCAGTACTTC
CASRPLSGSYEQYF
>many|TRBV5-1|TRBJ1-1|-
TGCGCCAGCAGCTTGGTAGTCGGCAGCATGAACACTGAAGCTTTCTTT
CASSLVVGSMNTEAFF
>many|TRBV27|TRBJ2-3|TRBD2
TGTGCCAGCACCCGGGACTACAACACAGATACGCAGTATTTT
CASTRDYNTDTQYF
>-|TRBV20-1|TRBJ2-3|-
TGCAGTGCTAGACTCCCGGGTCCTGCCCCAGATACGCAGTATTTT
CSARLPGPAPDTQYF
>many|TRBV20-1|TRBJ2-3|TRBD2
TGCAGTGCTAGGGGTCTAGCGGGGGTAGGAGATACGCAGTATTTT
CSARGLAGVGDTQYF
>many|TRBV5-6|TRBJ2-7|TRBD1
TGTGCCAGCAGCCCCGGCGGGACAGGTGTCTACGAGCAGTACTTC
CASSPGGTGVYEQYF
>many|TRBV29-1|TRBJ1-4|-
TGCAGCGTTGAAAAACACGGGGGTAATGAAAAACTGTTTTTT
CSVEKHGGNEKLFF
>many|TRBV24-1|TRBJ2-1|TRBD1
TGTGCCACCAGCCGGACAGGGTCCGTACACAATGAGCAGTTCTTC
CATSRTGSVHNEQFF
>many|TRBV7-2|TRBJ1-4|TRBD1
TGTGCCAGCAGTCTAGACAGGGGTACTGAAAAACTGTTTTTT
CASSLDRGTEKLFF
>many|TRBV20-1|TRBJ2-3|-
TGCAGTGCGCCCAACAGGGCCAGCACAGATACGCAGTATTTT
CSAPNRASTDTQYF
>once|TRBV12-3/TRBV12-4|TRBJ1-3|-
TGTGCCAGCAGTATGGGCGGAGGATCGTACACCATATATTTT
CASSMGGGSYTIYF
>many|TRBV28|TRBJ2-6|-
TGTGCCAGCAACCTTAGGGGGGAGTCTGGGGCCAACGTCCTGACTTTC
CASNLRGESGANVLTF
>many|TRBV5-1|TRBJ1-5|-
TGCGCCAGCAGTAAGGGGACTAATCAGCCCCAGCATTTT
CASSKGTNQPQHF
>many|TRBV5-1|TRBJ2-5|-
TGCGCCAGCAGCCTAGAGACCAGGGATTCGGAGACCCAGTACTTC
CASSLETRDSETQYF
>many|TRBV5-1|TRBJ2-5|TRBD2
TGCGCCAGCAGCCGACTAGCGGGGGGGAACCAAGAGACCCAGTACTTC
CASSRLAGGNQETQYF
>many|TRBV20-1|TRBJ2-3|-
TGCAGTGCTGCTACAGGGAAGGGGGCAGATACGCAGTATTTT
CSAATGKGADTQYF
>many|TRBV4-1|TRBJ2-3|-
TGCGCCAGCAGCCAAGATAGAACCCCGGGCGCAGATACGCAGTATTTT
CASSQDRTPGADTQYF
>many|TRBV10-3|TRBJ1-5|-
TGTGCCATCAGTGAGTCGAACTGGAATAGCAATCAGCCCCAGCATTTT
CAISESNWNSNQPQHF
>many|TRBV6-5|TRBJ2-1|TRBD1
TGTGCCAGCAGAACACCACAGGGGACCATGCCGGGTGAGCAGTTCTTC
CASRTPQGTMPGEQFF
>many|TRBV5-6|TRBJ2-5|-
TGTGCCAGCAGCTTGGCACGGCAGCAAGAGACCCAGTACTTC
CASSLARQQETQYF
>many|TRBV5-5|TRBJ1-5|-
TGTGCCAGCAGCTTCGTACAGGGTAACAATCAGCCCCAGCATTTT
CASSFVQGNNQPQHF
>few|TRBV28|TRBJ2-5|TRBD1
TGTGCCAGCAGCGTGGACAGGGGCCCTCTGGAGACCCAGTACTTC
CASSVDRGPLETQYF
>many|TRBV12-3/TRBV12-4|TRBJ2-1|-
TGTGCCAGCAGTTTGCGATCCCTAGGGTCCAATGAGCAGTTCTTC
CASSLRSLGSNEQFF
>many|TRBV6-6|TRBJ2-1|-
TGTGCCAGCAGTTCTGGAAGGACCCCATACAATGAGCAGTTCTTC
CASSSGRTPYNEQFF
>many|TRBV4-1|TRBJ2-7|TRBD2
TGCGCCAGCAGCCAAGGGGCAGCGGGATCCGACGTCTACGAGCAGTACTTC
CASSQGAAGSDVYEQYF
>many|TRBV4-3|TRBJ2-7|TRBD2
TGCGCCAGCAGCCAAGGTTTGGGGGAGGGCTACGAGCAGTACTTC
CASSQGLGEGYEQYF
>many|TRBV12-3/TRBV12-4|TRBJ2-4|TRBD2
TGTGCCAGCAGGCCTAGCGGGGGCCACCTTTACTTC
CASRPSGGHLYF